The entry that follows covers one T cell receptor beta chain sequence. This sample is drawn from a study of cytomegalovirus exposure and HLA in healthy donors. CDR1 ENHRY and CDR2 SYGVKD come from the germline V gene. With V trimmed by 7 bases and J by 6 bases, 3 bases remained unmatched. The CDR3 length is 12 residues. Amplification used 60 Vbeta primers and 13 Jbeta primers. Generated by immunoSEQ multiplex PCR, the TCRdb table keeps only in-frame clones and is missing some. The sample consists of 120,000 or so clones, more than 15% of them appearing once. This receptor was identified in a female donor in good health and CMV-seropositive. The rearrangement links TRBV10-3 to TRBJ2-7, with TRBD2 matching 10 bases. The sample taken for sequencing was PBMCs. CDR3 amino acids: CAITASGSEQYF. The CDR3 DNA follows: TGTGCCATCACCGCTAGCGGGAGCGAGCAGTACTTC.